This passage covers 8 T cell receptor beta chains from one sample sequenced in a study of vaccination and CD4 T cells after COVID-19. TCRdb re-analysed the PCR reads in MiXCR, keeping a single row per CDR3 protein. The sample has approximately 30,000 distinct CDR3 sequences; roughly 51% are singletons. As to time point: late sampling 161 to 241 days after vaccination in three convalescent patients. The sequencing used CD4+ T cells from blood, collected about 7 months after SARS-CoV-2 vaccination. These receptors were obtained from a human donor who had recovered from COVID-19.

This sequence joins TRBV2 and TRBJ2-1; 8 nucleotides align to TRBD2. This CDR3 has 13 amino acids. V trimming: 6 bases; J trimming: 6 bases; junction bases outside the gene matches: 4. Germline V lookup: CDR1 SNHLY, CDR2 FYNNEI. CDR3 sequence reads: CASSGRALNEQFF. In DNA form, the CDR3 reads TGTGCCAGCAGCGGGAGGGCCCTCAATGAGCAGTTCTTC.

V is TRBV20-1 and J is TRBJ2-1; 12 nucleotides agree with TRBD2. V was clipped by 0 bases and J by 2 bases; unmatched bases: 2. CDR3 size: 16 residues. The germline gives CDR1 DFQATT, CDR2 SNEGSKA (reference sequence). CDR3 sequence: CSARDLAGGTYNEQFF. CDR3 coding DNA: TGCAGTGCTAGAGATCTAGCGGGAGGGACCTACAATGAGCAGTTCTTC.

The V and J genes are TRBV19 and TRBJ2-7; the D gene is possibly TRBD2 (5 bases). This CDR3 is built from 12 residues. V shed 6 bases and J shed 3 bases, with 9 bases lying between them. Germline V gives CDR1 LNHDA, CDR2 SQIVND (reference sequence). The CDR3: CASRSDYYEQYF. In DNA form, the CDR3 reads TGTGCCAGTAGGTCCGACTACTACGAGCAGTACTTC.

The chain joins TRBV7-9 to TRBJ2-3; TRBD2 matches 14 bases. The CDR3 consists of 15 residues. Per germline, CDR1 SEHNR and CDR2 FQNEAQ (reference sequence). Unmatched junction bases numbered 3, after V lost 6 bases and J lost 4 bases. The CDR3 here is CASRPGLAGADTQYF. The CDR3 DNA sequence: TGTGCCAGCAGGCCGGGACTAGCGGGAGCAGATACGCAGTATTTT.

Only a few counts were recorded for this clonotype. The chain joins TRBV20-1 to TRBJ2-7; 9 bases fit TRBD2. V lost 3 bases to trimming and J lost 1 base; unmatched junction nucleotides: 4. CDR1 is DFQATT, CDR2 SNEGSKA, per germline (reference sequence). This CDR3 has 14 residues. Here the CDR3 reads CSASSGSESYEQYF. CDR3 in DNA: TGCAGTGCTAGTAGCGGGAGTGAGTCCTACGAGCAGTACTTC.

This chain uses TRBV7-3 with TRBJ2-7; D gene uncertain. Trimming left V 5 bases short and J 6 bases short, with 14 bases between. Germline loops: CDR1 SGHTA, CDR2 FQGTGA. This CDR3 is built from 13 residues. The CDR3 sequence: CASSPSTYGEQYF. The CDR3, as DNA: TGTGCCAGCAGCCCGTCCACCTATGGCGAGCAGTACTTC.

The chain is built from TRBV20-1 and TRBJ1-5; D not resolved. V was trimmed by 3 bases and J by 6 bases, leaving 15 bases between them. The CDR3 is made up of 14 amino acids. Looked up from germline, CDR1 is DFQATT and CDR2 is SNEGSKA (reference sequence). Here the CDR3 DNA reads TGCAGTGCTAGCTTGACTGCCAGGCGTCAGCCCCAGCATTTT. This gives the protein CSASLTARRQPQHF.

This clonotype was counted a few times. The gene calls are TRBV7-2 and TRBJ2-1; 15 bases match TRBD2. The trim removed 0 bases at V and 12 bases at J, leaving 6 bases unmatched. The CDR3 is 16 amino acids. The V gene's germline CDR1 is SGHTA and CDR2 FQGNSA. CDR3 residues: CASSLAGLAGGPVQFF. The CDR3 DNA is TGTGCCAGCAGCTTAGCAGGACTAGCGGGAGGGCCGGTGCAGTTCTTC.